The entry below gives a single T cell receptor beta chain sequence along with its context. This specimen comes from a study of blood T cell repertoires in COVID-19. For the study at large: Sites across the United States, Italy and Spain contributed samples from acute and convalescent COVID-19. PBMCs, B-cell-depleted T cells, or T cells were the source of the cDNA or gDNA that made up the material.

Trimming cost V 5 bases and J 0 bases, with 4 bases left between them. Germline V lookup: CDR1 LNHDA, CDR2 SQIVND (reference sequence). The CDR3 has 12 amino acids. Per the original methods: Nucleated cell number was recorded as an estimate derived from reference gene primer amplification. Profiled with immunoSEQ multiplex PCR; TCRdb holds only in-frame clones, not every one. D and trimming were read from the DNA, whereas the V and J calls and clone size are those reported in that table. The sample lists 140,000 to 150,000 clones, roughly 80% occurring once. This receptor was taken from a man between 45 and 60 years old with acute or convalescent COVID-19. This rearrangement joins TRBV19 to TRBJ1-2; D call uncertain. The sample was peripheral blood. The CDR3 reads CASSYSNYGYTF. The CDR3 coding sequence is TGTGCCAGTAGTTATTCTAACTATGGCTACACCTTC. The full variable domain, completed using reference TRBV19 and TRBJ1-2, is DGGITQSPKYLFRKEGQNVTLSCEQNLNHDAMYWYRQDPGQGLRLIYYSQIVNDFQKGDIAEGYSVSREKKESFPLTVTSAQKNPTAFYLCASSYSNYGYTFGSGTRLTVV.